This TCR beta chain comes out of a study of spatial heterogeneity in lung cancer. Study-level background: There were consistently more beta-chain sequences detected than alpha-chain sequences.

A single record per CDR3 protein comes from TCRdb applying MiXCR to the 5' RACE reads. The table shows fewer than 9,000 distinct CDR3 sequences, with around 7% occurring only once. Time point indicated: sample taken at primary tumor resection. Samples came from 72 TRACERx patients with untreated early-stage lung cancer. Unsorted tumor, nontumor lung tissue or cryopreserved PBMC supplied the whole RNA. This CDR3 region has 15 residues. Per germline, CDR1 SEHNR and CDR2 FQNEAQ (reference sequence). V gave up 7 bases and J gave up 7 bases; unmatched junction bases: 15. Ten or more counts support this clonotype. The target antigen is unknown. General study findings and limits: Within tumors, counts of expanded alpha and beta TCRs tracked tumor mutation counts.

The starting material was lung tumor tissue, obtained at surgery. The clonotype was recovered from a female donor with early-stage non-small cell lung cancer. This chain joins TRBV7-9 and TRBJ2-7; 8 nucleotides line up with TRBD2. CDR3 sequence: CASTRLSGGDGEQYF. Written as DNA, the CDR3 is TGTGCCAGCACCCGACTCAGCGGGGGCGATGGGGAGCAGTACTTC.